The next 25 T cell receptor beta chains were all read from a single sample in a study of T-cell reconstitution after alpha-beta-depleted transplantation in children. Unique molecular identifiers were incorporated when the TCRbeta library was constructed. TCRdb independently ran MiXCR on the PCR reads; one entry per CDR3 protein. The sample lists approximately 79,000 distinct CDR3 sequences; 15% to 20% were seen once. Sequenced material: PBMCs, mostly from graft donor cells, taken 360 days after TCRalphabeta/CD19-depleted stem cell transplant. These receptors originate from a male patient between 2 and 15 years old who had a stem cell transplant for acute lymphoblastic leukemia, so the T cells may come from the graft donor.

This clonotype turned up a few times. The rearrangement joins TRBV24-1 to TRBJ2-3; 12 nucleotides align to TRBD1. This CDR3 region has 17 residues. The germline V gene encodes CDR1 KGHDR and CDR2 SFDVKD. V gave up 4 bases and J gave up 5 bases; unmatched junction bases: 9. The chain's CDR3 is CATSEWPGQGAVDTQYF. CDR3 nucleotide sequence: TGTGCCACCAGTGAATGGCCGGGACAGGGGGCAGTAGATACGCAGTATTTT.

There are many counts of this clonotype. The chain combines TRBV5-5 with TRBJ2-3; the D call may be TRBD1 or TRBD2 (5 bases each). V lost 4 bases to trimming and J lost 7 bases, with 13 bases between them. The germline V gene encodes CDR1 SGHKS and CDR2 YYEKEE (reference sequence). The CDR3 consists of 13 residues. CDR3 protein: CASSLGPSNTQYF. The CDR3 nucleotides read TGTGCCAGCAGCCTGGGACCCTCCAATACGCAGTATTTT.

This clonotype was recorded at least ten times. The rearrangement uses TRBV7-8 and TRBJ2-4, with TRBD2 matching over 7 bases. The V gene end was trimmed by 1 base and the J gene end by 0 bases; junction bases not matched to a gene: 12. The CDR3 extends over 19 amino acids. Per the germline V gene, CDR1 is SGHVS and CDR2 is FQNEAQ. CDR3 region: CASSLVKWSGEGAKNIQYF. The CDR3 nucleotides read TGTGCCAGCAGCTTAGTCAAGTGGTCGGGGGAGGGAGCCAAAAACATTCAGTACTTC.

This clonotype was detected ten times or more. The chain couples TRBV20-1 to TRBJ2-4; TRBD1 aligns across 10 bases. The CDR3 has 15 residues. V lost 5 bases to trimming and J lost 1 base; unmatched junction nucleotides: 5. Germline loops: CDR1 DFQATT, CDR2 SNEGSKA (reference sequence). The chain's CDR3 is CSASPGQGAKNIQYF. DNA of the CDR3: TGCAGTGCTTCCCCGGGACAGGGGGCCAAAAACATTCAGTACTTC.

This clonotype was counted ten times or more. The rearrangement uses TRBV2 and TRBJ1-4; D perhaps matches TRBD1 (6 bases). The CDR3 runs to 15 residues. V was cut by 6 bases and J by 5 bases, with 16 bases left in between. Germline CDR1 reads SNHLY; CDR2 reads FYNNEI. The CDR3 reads CASSGQGRKNEKLFF. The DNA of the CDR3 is TGTGCCAGCAGCGGCCAGGGGCGCAAGAATGAAAAACTGTTTTTT. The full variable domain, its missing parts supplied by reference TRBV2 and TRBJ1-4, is EPEVTQTPSHQVTQMGQEVILRCVPISNHLYFYWYRQILGQKVEFLVSFYNNEISEKSEIFDDQFSVERPDGSNFTLKIRSTKLEDSAMYFCASSGQGRKNEKLFFGSGTQLSVL.

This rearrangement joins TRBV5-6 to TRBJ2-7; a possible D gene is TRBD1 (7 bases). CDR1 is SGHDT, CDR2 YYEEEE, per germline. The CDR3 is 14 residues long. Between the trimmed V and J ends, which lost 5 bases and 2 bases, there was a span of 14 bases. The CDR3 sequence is CASRRGQIAYEQYF. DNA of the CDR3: TGTGCCAGCAGGCGGGGACAGATAGCCTACGAGCAGTACTTC.

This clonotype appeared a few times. The CDR3 DNA sequence: TGTGCCAGCAGCCGTTACGGCGCGGGAGGCGCCTACGAGCAGTACTTC. Amino acids: CASSRYGAGGAYEQYF. The chain couples TRBV11-3 to TRBJ2-7; 8 bases are a match to TRBD2. CDR1 is SGHNT, CDR2 YENEEA, per germline. The trim removed 5 bases at V and 2 bases at J, leaving 11 bases unmatched. The CDR3 extends over 16 amino acids.

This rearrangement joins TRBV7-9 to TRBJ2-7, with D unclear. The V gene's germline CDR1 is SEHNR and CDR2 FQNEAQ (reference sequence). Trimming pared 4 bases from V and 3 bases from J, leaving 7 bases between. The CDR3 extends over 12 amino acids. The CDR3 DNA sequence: TGTGCCAGCAGCTCCGACATCTACGAGCAGTACTTC. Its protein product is CASSSDIYEQYF. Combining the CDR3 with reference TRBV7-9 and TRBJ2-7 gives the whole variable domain DTGVSQNPRHKITKRGQNVTFRCDPISEHNRLYWYRQTLGQGPEFLTYFQNEAQLEKSRLLSDRFSAERPKGSFSTLEIQRTEQGDSAMYLCASSSDIYEQYFGPGTRLTVT.

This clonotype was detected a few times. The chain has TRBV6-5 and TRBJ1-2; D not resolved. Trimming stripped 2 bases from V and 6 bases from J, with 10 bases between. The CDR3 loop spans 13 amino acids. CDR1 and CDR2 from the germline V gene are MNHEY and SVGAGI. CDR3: CASSYGEWDGYTF. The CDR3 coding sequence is TGTGCCAGCAGTTACGGGGAATGGGATGGCTACACCTTC.

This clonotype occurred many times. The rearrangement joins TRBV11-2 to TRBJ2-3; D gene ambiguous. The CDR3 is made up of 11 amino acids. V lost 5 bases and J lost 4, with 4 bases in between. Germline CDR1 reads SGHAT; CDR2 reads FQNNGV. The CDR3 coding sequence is TGTGCCAGCAGCGTCGCAGATACGCAGTATTTT. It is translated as CASSVADTQYF.

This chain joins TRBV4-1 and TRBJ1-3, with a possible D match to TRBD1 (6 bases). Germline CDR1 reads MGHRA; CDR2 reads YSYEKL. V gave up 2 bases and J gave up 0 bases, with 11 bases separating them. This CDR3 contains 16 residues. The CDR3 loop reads CASSQTGTYSGNTIYF. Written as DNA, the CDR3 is TGCGCCAGCAGCCAAACAGGGACTTACTCTGGAAACACCATATATTTT.

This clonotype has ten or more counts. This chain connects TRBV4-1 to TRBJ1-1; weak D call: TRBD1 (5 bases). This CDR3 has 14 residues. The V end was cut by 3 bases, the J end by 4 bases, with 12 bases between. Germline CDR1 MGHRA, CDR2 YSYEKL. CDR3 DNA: TGCGCCAGCAGCCAGGGGGAATGGTTCACTGAAGCTTTCTTT. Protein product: CASSQGEWFTEAFF.

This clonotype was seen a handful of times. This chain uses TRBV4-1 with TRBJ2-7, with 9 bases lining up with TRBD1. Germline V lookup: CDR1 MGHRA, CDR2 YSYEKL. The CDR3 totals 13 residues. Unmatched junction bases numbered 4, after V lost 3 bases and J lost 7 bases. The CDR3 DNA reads TGCGCCAGCAGCCACTACAGGGGGCTTGAGCAGTACTTC. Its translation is CASSHYRGLEQYF.

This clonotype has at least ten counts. The CDR3 nucleotides are TGTGCCAGCAGCCCGGGACTAGTGCAAGAGACCCAGTACTTC. Residues: CASSPGLVQETQYF. V usage is TRBV3-1 and J usage is TRBJ2-5; 8 nucleotides line up with TRBD2. The ends lost 4 bases at V and 2 bases at J; junction bases unmatched: 3. The CDR3 is made up of 14 amino acids. Germline lookup yields CDR1 LGHDT and CDR2 YNNKEL (reference sequence).

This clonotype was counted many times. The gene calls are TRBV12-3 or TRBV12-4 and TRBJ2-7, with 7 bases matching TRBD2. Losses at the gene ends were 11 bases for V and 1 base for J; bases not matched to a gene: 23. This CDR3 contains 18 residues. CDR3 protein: CAFSLLAGVKVRSYEQYF. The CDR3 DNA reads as TGTGCCTTCAGTTTACTCGCGGGAGTAAAAGTGAGGTCCTACGAGCAGTACTTC.

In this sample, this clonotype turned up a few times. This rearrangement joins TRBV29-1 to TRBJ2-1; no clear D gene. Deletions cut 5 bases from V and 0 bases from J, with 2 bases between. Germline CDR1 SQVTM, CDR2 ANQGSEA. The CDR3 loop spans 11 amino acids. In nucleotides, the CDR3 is TGCAGCGTTCCCTCCTACAATGAGCAGTTCTTC. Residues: CSVPSYNEQFF.

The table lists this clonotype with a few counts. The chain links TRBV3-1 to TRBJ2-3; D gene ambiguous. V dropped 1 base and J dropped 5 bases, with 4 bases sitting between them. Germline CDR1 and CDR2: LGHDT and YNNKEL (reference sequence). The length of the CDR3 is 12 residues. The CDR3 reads CASSQVVDTQYF. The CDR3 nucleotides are TGTGCCAGCAGCCAAGTGGTAGATACGCAGTATTTT.

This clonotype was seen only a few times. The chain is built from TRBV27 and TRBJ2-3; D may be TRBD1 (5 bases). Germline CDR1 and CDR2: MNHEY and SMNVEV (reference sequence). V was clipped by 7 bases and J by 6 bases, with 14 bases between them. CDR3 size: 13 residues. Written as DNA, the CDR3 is TGTGCCAGCACAGTTAGGGCAGGGGATACGCAGTATTTT. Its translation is CASTVRAGDTQYF.

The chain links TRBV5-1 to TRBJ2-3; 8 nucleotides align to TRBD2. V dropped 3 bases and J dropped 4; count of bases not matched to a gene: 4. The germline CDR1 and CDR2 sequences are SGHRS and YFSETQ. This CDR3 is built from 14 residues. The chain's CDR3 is CASSSGTRADTQYF. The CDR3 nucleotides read TGCGCCAGCAGCTCCGGGACTAGAGCAGATACGCAGTATTTT.

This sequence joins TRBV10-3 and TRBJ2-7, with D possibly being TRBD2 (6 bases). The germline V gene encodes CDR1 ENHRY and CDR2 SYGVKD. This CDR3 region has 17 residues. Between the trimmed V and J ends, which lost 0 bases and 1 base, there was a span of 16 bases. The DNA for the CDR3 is TGTGCCATCAGTGAGTCCGCCAGAGGGAGGTCTTCCTACGAGCAGTACTTC. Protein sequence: CAISESARGRSSYEQYF.

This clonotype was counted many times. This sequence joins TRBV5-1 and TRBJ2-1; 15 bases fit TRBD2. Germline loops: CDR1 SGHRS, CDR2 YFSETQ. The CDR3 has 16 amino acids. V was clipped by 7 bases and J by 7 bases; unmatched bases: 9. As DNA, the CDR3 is TGCGCCAGCGGGACTAGCGGGAGGTCCCTCTGGAATGAGCAGTTCTTC. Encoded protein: CASGTSGRSLWNEQFF.

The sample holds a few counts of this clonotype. CDR3 region: CASTLRGLPNTEAFF. The CDR3 nucleotides are TGTGCCAGCACGTTGAGGGGACTCCCGAACACTGAAGCTTTCTTT. The rearrangement uses TRBV12-3 or TRBV12-4 and TRBJ1-1; possible D gene TRBD1, 5 bases. V lost 7 bases and J 1 base, leaving 16 bases between the germline ends. The length of the CDR3 is 15 residues.

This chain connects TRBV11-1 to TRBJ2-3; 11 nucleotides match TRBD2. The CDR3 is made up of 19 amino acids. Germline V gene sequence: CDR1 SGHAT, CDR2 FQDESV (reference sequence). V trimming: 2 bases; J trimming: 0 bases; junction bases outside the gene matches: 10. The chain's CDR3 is CASSLWYLAGGRSTDTQYF. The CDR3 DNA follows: TGTGCCAGCAGCTTATGGTATCTAGCGGGAGGCAGGAGCACAGATACGCAGTATTTT. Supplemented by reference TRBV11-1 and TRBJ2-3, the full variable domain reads EAEVAQSPRYKITEKSQAVAFWCDPISGHATLYWYRQILGQGPELLVQFQDESVVDDSQLPKDRFSAERLKGVDSTLKIQPAELGDSAMYLCASSLWYLAGGRSTDTQYFGPGTRLTVL.

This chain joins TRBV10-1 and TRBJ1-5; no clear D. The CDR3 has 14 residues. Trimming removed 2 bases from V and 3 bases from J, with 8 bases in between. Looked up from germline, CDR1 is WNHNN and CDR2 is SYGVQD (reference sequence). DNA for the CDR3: TGCGCCAGCAGTGAGGTGGTCTTCAATCAGCCCCAGCATTTT. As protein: CASSEVVFNQPQHF.

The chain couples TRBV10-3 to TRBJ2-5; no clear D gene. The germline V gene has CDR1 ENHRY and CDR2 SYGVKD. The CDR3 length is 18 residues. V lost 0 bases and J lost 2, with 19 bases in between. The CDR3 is CAISESPPTEYIQETQYF. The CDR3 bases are TGTGCCATCAGTGAGTCTCCCCCGACGGAATACATACAAGAGACCCAGTACTTC.